This TCR beta chain came from a study of graft-versus-host responses after intestinal transplantation. Libraries were prepared by immunoSEQ multiplex PCR; TCRdb keeps only in-frame clonotypes and omits some of them. The table has about 120,000 clones, about nine tenths seen once. The CDR3 extends over 15 amino acids. The germline gives CDR1 SGHNT, CDR2 YYREEE (reference sequence). J lost 4 bases, V lost 4 bases, and 2 bases had no gene match. With regard to this clone: The target antigen is unknown.

Overall study results and limits: Graft-versus-host to host-versus-graft clonal ratios in allografts were high in patients with graft-donor T cell macrochimerism. An association linked early post-transplant HvG declines with peak circulating GvH clone levels.

The receptor was isolated from a human donor who received an intestinal transplant. V is TRBV5-4 and J is TRBJ2-1; 13 nucleotides agree with TRBD2. The sequences come from unstimulated CD4+ T cells sorted from spleen or lymph node cells, collected before intestinal transplant. The CDR3 here is CASSKTSGRYNEQFF. CDR3 coding DNA: TGTGCCAGCAGCAAGACTAGCGGGAGGTACAATGAGCAGTTCTTC.